Sequencing of this T cell receptor beta chain was carried out in a study of blood T cell repertoires in COVID-19. Sequencing used immunoSEQ multiplex PCR; TCRdb keeps in-frame clones, though not all of them. Here the sample spans about 46,000 clones, 70% to 90% being singletons. The sequence was collected from an elderly woman with COVID-19, enrolled during active disease. The specimen sequenced was peripheral blood.

The CDR3 region is CSASSLNTEAFF. DNA for the CDR3: TGCAGTGCTAGTAGCCTGAACACTGAAGCTTTCTTT. This chain uses TRBV20-1 with TRBJ1-1; D not resolved. Germline V gives CDR1 DFQATT, CDR2 SNEGSKA (reference sequence). V was cut by 3 bases and J by 0 bases, with 5 bases left in between. This CDR3 region has 12 residues.